This section outlines one TCR beta chain sequence together with its context. Sequenced by immunoSEQ multiplex PCR; TCRdb stores in-frame clones only, minus some. The data contain over 70,000 clones, about 89% of them singletons. This record belongs to a study of control samples from healthy donors and cancer patients. The sample comprised blood. The source of this sequence is a woman aged 55-70 years in good health.

The CDR3 loop is CASSLFGITNEKLFF. The CDR3 DNA reads TGTGCCAGCAGTTTATTTGGAATAACTAATGAAAAACTGTTTTTT. The chain is built from TRBV27 and TRBJ1-4; no clear D gene. The V and J ends lost 1 base and 1 base respectively, with 7 bases between them. The CDR3 extends over 15 amino acids. Germline assignment: CDR1 MNHEY and CDR2 SMNVEV (reference sequence).